The clone carrying this TCR beta chain appeared once. Its antigen is undetermined. V lost 3 bases to trimming and J lost 1 base, with 7 bases between them. The CDR3 extends over 13 amino acids. Germline V lookup: CDR1 SGHKS, CDR2 YYEKEE (reference sequence). The sample originates from a study of T cell repertoires in cytomegalovirus infection. Study observations and caveats: Across the ex vivo response, the dominant clonotypes were HLA-C-restricted CMV-specific TCR beta clonotypes. Individuals carrying CMV plus the relevant HLA were identified by cumulative frequency of public TCR beta families.

TCRdb re-called the reads with MiXCR, one entry per CDR3 protein. The sample has around 130,000 distinct CDR3 sequences; roughly 9% are singletons. The TCR was taken from a human donor in good health (CMV status not recorded). Some clones in this sample may be carry-over from other donors' samples. V and J are TRBV5-5 and TRBJ1-1; D is unclear. Material: PBMCs. CDR3 region: CASSWAENTEAFF. The CDR3 DNA sequence: TGTGCCAGCAGCTGGGCGGAGAACACTGAAGCTTTCTTT.